A single sample gave rise to the 9 T cell receptor beta chains below, sequenced in a study of early stage breast cancer tumors (dated by TCRdb to about 2017). The library came from the immunoSEQ multiplex PCR assay. What TCRdb holds here is the immuneACCESS table cut down to in-frame rearrangements. Part of the clones is not present; checked against another copy, under half of the missing clones reflect an unresolved V gene, and the others are unexplained. This sample holds about 50,000 clones; roughly 78% were observed only once. Roughly 3.5% of the sample comes from the top ten. The sequenced material came from blood. All receptors come from a person in their 40s with breast cancer.

This rearrangement joins TRBV10-3 to TRBJ1-2; D remains unclear. This CDR3 comprises 15 residues. Looked up from germline, CDR1 is ENHRY and CDR2 is SYGVKD. V was clipped by 6 bases and J by 7 bases, with 21 bases between them. The CDR3 DNA reads as TGTGCCATCAGGGAGGGTCAGGTACCCGTCGGTGGCTACACCTTC. Translated, it gives CAIREGQVPVGGYTF.

V and J are TRBV5-1 and TRBJ1-2; 10 bases are shared with TRBD1. Looked up from germline, CDR1 is SGHRS and CDR2 is YFSETQ. V was pared by 4 bases and J by 8 bases, with 8 bases of the junction left unmatched. The length of the CDR3 is 14 residues. For the CDR3, the DNA is TGCGCCAGCAGCCCCGGGACAGGGGCGGGGGGCTACACCTTC. Protein: CASSPGTGAGGYTF.

The chain links TRBV15 to TRBJ1-5; D is unclear. V lost 8 bases and J 4 bases, leaving 15 bases between the germline ends. CDR1 and CDR2 (germline): LNHNV, YYDKDF (reference sequence). The CDR3 has 14 residues. The CDR3, as DNA: TGTGCCACCGGGGTAAGATCCCCAAATCAGCCCCAGCATTTT. Translating it yields CATGVRSPNQPQHF.

This clone was recorded only once. This chain joins TRBV6-1 and TRBJ2-2; 8 bases agree with TRBD2. The CDR3 has 15 amino acids. V shed 2 bases, J shed 4 bases, and the junction held 3 bases outside the gene matches. Germline V gives CDR1 MNHNS, CDR2 SASEGT. The CDR3 region is CASSELAGSTGELFF. Written as DNA, the CDR3 is TGTGCCAGCAGTGAACTAGCGGGTTCCACCGGGGAGCTGTTTTTT.

This rearrangement joins TRBV2 to TRBJ2-7; 7 bases agree with TRBD2. Germline V gene data show CDR1 as SNHLY and CDR2 as FYNNEI. Trimming removed 1 base from V and 6 bases from J; junction bases left unmatched: 9. The CDR3 spans 15 residues. In nucleotides, the CDR3 is TGTGCCAGCAGTGAAGGGGTAGCGGGTGCTATCGAGCAGTACTTC. Protein product: CASSEGVAGAIEQYF.

This clone has just one count. CDR3 bases: TGTGCCAGCATCTCTAGGTTGGAGGATGAGCAGTTCTTC. Its translation: CASISRLEDEQFF. The chain has TRBV27 and TRBJ2-1; TRBD2 is a possible D gene (5 bases). Trimming stripped 7 bases from V and 8 bases from J, with 15 bases between. Germline V lookup: CDR1 MNHEY, CDR2 SMNVEV (reference sequence). The CDR3 covers 13 residues.

This chain links TRBV7-9 with TRBJ2-1; D call uncertain. CDR3 size: 12 residues. Germline V gives CDR1 SEHNR, CDR2 FQNEAQ (reference sequence). V lost 1 base and J lost 7, with 5 bases in between. CDR3 in amino acids: CASSLVLNEQFF. CDR3 sequence (DNA): TGTGCCAGCAGCTTAGTGTTGAATGAGCAGTTCTTC.

V and J are TRBV19 and TRBJ2-3; 10 bases are shared with TRBD1. The ends lost 6 bases at V and 4 bases at J; junction bases unmatched: 4. Germline V gene lookup returns CDR1 LNHDA and CDR2 SQIVND (reference sequence). CDR3 length: 14 residues. The CDR3 region has the DNA TGTGCCAGTAGCCCGGGACAGGGGCCAGATACGCAGTATTTT. This translates into CASSPGQGPDTQYF.

This clone was seen just once. V gene TRBV2 combines with J gene TRBJ2-3, with TRBD1 matching 8 bases. V shed 5 bases, J shed 3 bases, and the junction held 16 bases outside the gene matches. The length of the CDR3 is 18 residues. Germline V gene lookup returns CDR1 SNHLY and CDR2 FYNNEI. Here the CDR3 DNA reads TGTGCCAGCAGTTCGACAGGACAGGGTGGTGAGAGGACAGATACGCAGTATTTT. It is translated as CASSSTGQGGERTDTQYF.